This T cell receptor beta chain emerged from a study of T cell repertoires in cytomegalovirus infection. The study, taken as a whole, reports: CMV-specific TCR beta clonotypes restricted by HLA-C were the ones dominating the ex vivo response.

MiXCR, run by TCRdb on the reads, gives a single entry per CDR3 protein. The data hold roughly 990,000 distinct CDR3 sequences, with approximately 31% observed a single time. This clonotype came up a few times. What it recognizes is unknown. Trimming shortened V by 9 bases and J by 0 bases, and 14 bases separated the two germline ends. The CDR3 sequence is 14 residues long. Germline values: CDR1 MNHNS, CDR2 SASEGT. The sequenced sample was cultured CD8+ T cells from PBMCs, obtained from culture after CMV antigen stimulation. V usage is TRBV6-1 and J usage is TRBJ1-1; D remains unclear. The sequence came from a human donor in good health (CMV status not recorded). Some clones in this sample may be carry-over from other donors' samples. CDR3 sequence: CASGEFLMNTEAFF. The CDR3 region has the DNA TGTGCCAGTGGGGAGTTCCTCATGAACACTGAAGCTTTCTTT.